This T cell receptor beta chain was recorded in a study of molecular identifiers for immune sequencing clone quantification. The sample holds a few counts of this clonotype. As yet, its antigen is unknown. Making the bulk TCR libraries relied on previously described methods and listed TCR primers. Via MiXCR, TCRdb re-called the PCR reads, giving one row per CDR3 protein. The table records around 300,000 distinct CDR3 sequences, roughly 24% of them present only once. Study conclusions and caveats: Detection of one spiked Jurkat cell's TCR RNA reportedly worked in 750,000 to 1,000,000 naive cells. Clonotypes topping 20 RNA copies carried over 97% of effector molecules but under 1% of naive ones.

The CDR3 runs 16 residues. Germline lookup yields CDR1 LGHNA and CDR2 YSLEER. V was clipped by 4 bases and J by 6 bases, with 20 bases between them. This receptor was taken from a human donor in good health. Some libraries in this study had Jurkat cell RNA spiked in. The sample taken for sequencing was naive CD8+ T cells from blood, with Jurkat cell RNA spiked in. Subset reported: FACS-sorted CD8+CD4-CCR7+CD45RA+ naive T cells. This chain links TRBV4-3 with TRBJ2-3; D is possibly TRBD2 (5 bases). In DNA form, the CDR3 reads TGCGCCAGCAGCCCTGGCAGCGGTCCCCCACAGGATACGCAGTATTTT. Protein: CASSPGSGPPQDTQYF.